This T cell receptor beta chain was identified during a study of blood T cell repertoires in COVID-19. Study details: Donors in the United States, Italy and Spain gave samples during acute or convalescent COVID-19. PBMCs, B-cell-depleted T cells, or T cells provided the cDNA or gDNA that made up the material.

CDR3 length equals 18 residues. Germline CDR1 and CDR2: SGHNT and YYREEE (reference sequence). The V end was cut by 4 bases, the J end by 7 bases, with 27 bases between. Per the study methods: Reference gene primers were amplified, and this amplification served to estimate nucleated cell counts. Sequenced by immunoSEQ multiplex PCR; TCRdb stores in-frame clones only, minus some. The V and J calls and clone size are taken from that table; D and trimming were inferred from the DNA. The data hold fewer than 200,000 clones, with 85% observed a single time. V gene TRBV5-4 combines with J gene TRBJ2-1; perhaps TRBD2 as D (5 bases). This sequence was found in a human donor with acute or convalescent COVID-19. The donor label of this sample is uncertain. Input material: peripheral blood. As DNA, the CDR3 is TGTGCCAGCAGCCCCCCGGCGGGTGGCAGCGTGAAATTAAATGAGCAGTTCTTC. Its protein product is CASSPPAGGSVKLNEQFF.